This T cell receptor beta chain was sequenced for a study of regulatory T cells in long-lasting Graves disease. TCR beta libraries were built with iRepertoire HTBI primers and Arm-PCR of CDR3 regions. A single record per CDR3 protein comes from TCRdb applying MiXCR to the multiplex PCR reads. The repertoire consists of about 430,000 distinct CDR3 sequences, with approximately 16% occurring once and the leading ten covering approximately 7.8%. This clonotype was counted ten times or more. Time point described: newly diagnosed GD, antithyroid drugs for less than 3 months. The authors made the TCR library using RNA they extracted from PBMCs. Between the trimmed V and J ends, which lost 4 bases and 4 bases, there was a span of 19 bases. The CDR3 extends over 16 amino acids. From germline, CDR1 is SNHLY and CDR2 FYNNEI. The same data also went into a second study, on T cells in Graves' hyperthyroidism and ophthalmopathy.

Source: peripheral blood mononuclear cells (PBMCs), taken at new diagnosis, from a patient treated with antithyroid drugs. This receptor was taken from a woman in her 40s with Graves disease. The V and J genes are TRBV2 and TRBJ1-2; the D gene is possibly TRBD1 (6 bases). The CDR3 reads CASSGPGGIRSYGYTF. The CDR3 DNA sequence: TGTGCCAGCAGTGGCCCCGGGGGCATTCGGAGCTATGGCTACACCTTC.